Presented here are 23 T cell receptor beta chains from one specimen sequenced in a study of CXCR3-negative and CXCR3-positive naive CD8 T cells. The method, 5' RACE with UMI labels, was used to prepare the TRB cDNA libraries. One entry per CDR3 protein, without DNA, is what TCRdb gives after re-calling the 5' RACE reads. The sample has 100,000 to 150,000 distinct CDR3 sequences; the top ten hold under 0.5%. Sequenced sample: naive CXCR3- CD8+ T cells from blood. Subset meaning: CD45RO-CCR7+CD27+CD95- naive CD8+ T cells lacking CXCR3 (TNR3-). The receptor set was obtained from a human donor in good health. Some clones in this sample may be carry-over from other donors' samples.

CDR3 amino acids: CASSPTGSYYGYTF. This sequence joins TRBV5-1 and TRBJ1-2. This CDR3 has 14 amino acids. Germline CDR1 and CDR2: SGHRS and YFSETQ.

The rearrangement uses TRBV7-2 and TRBJ2-7; checking the TCRdb D call of TRBD1 is not possible without DNA. The V gene's germline CDR1 is SGHTA and CDR2 FQGNSA. This CDR3 has 13 residues. CDR3 region: CASSSGAYYEQYF.

This chain uses TRBV12-3 or TRBV12-4 with TRBJ2-5; TCRdb calls TRBD1, which cannot be checked without DNA. The CDR3 length is 13 residues. CDR3 sequence: CASSHPQGETQYF.

The rearrangement joins TRBV12-3 or TRBV12-4 to TRBJ1-2. This CDR3 has 15 residues. The chain's CDR3 is CASSLAVSVVYGYTF.

This chain links TRBV11-3 with TRBJ2-7; without DNA, the TCRdb call of TRBD2 cannot be checked. CDR1 SGHNT and CDR2 YENEEA come from the germline V gene. The CDR3 spans 18 residues. The CDR3 reads CASSLGPGLAGQTYEQYF.

The chain is built from TRBV12-3 or TRBV12-4 and TRBJ2-7; TCRdb indicates TRBD1, and absent DNA this call remains unverified. The length of the CDR3 is 17 residues. CDR3 sequence: CAIRLQGTGGPLVAKYF.

The chain links TRBV2 to TRBJ2-1; TCRdb outputs TRBD2, but without DNA this stays unchecked. The CDR3 sequence is 16 residues long. Germline V gene sequence: CDR1 SNHLY, CDR2 FYNNEI. The CDR3 loop reads CASSEHPAGVNNEQFF.

V is TRBV2 and J is TRBJ2-3. The CDR3 totals 17 residues. CDR1 SNHLY and CDR2 FYNNEI come from the germline V gene. The CDR3: CASSVEQRIYLTDTQYF.

The chain has TRBV5-5 and TRBJ2-5. The CDR3 loop spans 15 amino acids. Germline-derived CDR1 and CDR2 are SGHKS and YYEKEE (reference sequence). The CDR3: CASSLYTDLQETQYF.

The V gene is TRBV7-9, the J gene TRBJ2-1; there is no DNA to check the TCRdb D call of TRBD1. This CDR3 region has 15 residues. Germline values: CDR1 SEHNR, CDR2 FQNEAQ (reference sequence). CDR3 sequence: CASSLPRGEKGEQFF.

The rearrangement links TRBV7-2 to TRBJ2-1. CDR3 length equals 15 residues. Germline values: CDR1 SGHTA, CDR2 FQGNSA. The CDR3 here is CASSLGPYDTKEQFF.

The CDR3 loop reads CASSSQEGAVQDQPQHF. V gene TRBV28 combines with J gene TRBJ1-5; TCRdb reports TRBD1, a call that lacks DNA to check it against. The CDR3 spans 17 residues. In germline, CDR1 is MDHEN, CDR2 SYDVKM.

The chain combines TRBV6-4 with TRBJ2-2; the D call from TCRdb, TRBD2, cannot be confirmed without DNA. Germline V gene lookup returns CDR1 MRHNA and CDR2 SNTAGT. This CDR3 comprises 15 residues. The CDR3 protein is CASSELAGSTGELFF.

CDR3 loop: CASSHETYEQYF. The V gene is TRBV7-9, the J gene TRBJ2-7. This CDR3 region has 12 residues. Germline CDR1 is SEHNR and CDR2 is FQNEAQ (reference sequence).

V usage is TRBV5-5 and J usage is TRBJ2-7; the TCRdb D gene call, TRBD1, has no DNA to confirm it. CDR3 size: 18 residues. Germline V gene data show CDR1 as SGHKS and CDR2 as YYEKEE (reference sequence). The CDR3 spells CASSSGPGTGTSSYEQYF.

This chain connects TRBV29-1 to TRBJ1-5. Germline CDR1 SQVTM, CDR2 ANQGSEA. The CDR3 runs to 14 residues. The CDR3: CSVSVEGGGQPQHF.

The gene calls are TRBV15 and TRBJ2-7; TCRdb's D call, TRBD1, is unchecked because there is no DNA. Germline CDR1 LNHNV, CDR2 YYDKDF (reference sequence). The CDR3 runs 16 residues. CDR3 amino acids: CATSRKVQGLSYEQYF.

This chain uses TRBV7-2 with TRBJ2-7; the D call of TRBD2 rests on TCRdb alone, since no DNA is present to check it. Germline CDR1 and CDR2: SGHTA and FQGNSA. This CDR3 contains 17 residues. The CDR3: CASSLGYSGLSPYEQYF.

The chain links TRBV11-2 to TRBJ2-7. The germline CDR1 and CDR2 sequences are SGHAT and FQNNGV. The CDR3 is 11 residues long. CDR3 sequence: CASSLVKEQYF.

Here the CDR3 reads CAWALGPGATGELFF. The rearrangement joins TRBV30 to TRBJ2-2; there is no DNA to check the TCRdb D call of TRBD2. The CDR3 runs 15 residues. Germline CDR1 reads GTSNPN; CDR2 reads SVGIG (reference sequence).

The rearrangement joins TRBV27 to TRBJ2-5; the D gene TCRdb calls, TRBD1, cannot be checked with no DNA. The CDR3 extends over 14 amino acids. Looked up from germline, CDR1 is MNHEY and CDR2 is SMNVEV (reference sequence). CDR3 sequence: CASSRRDLEETQYF.

J is TRBJ2-7 and V is TRBV6-2 or TRBV6-3. Germline V CDR1 and CDR2: MNHEY, SVGEGT. The CDR3 is 13 amino acids. CDR3 in amino acids: CASSYSGPTEQYF.

The chain is built from TRBV28 and TRBJ2-7; TCRdb names TRBD1, which stays unverified in the absence of DNA. Germline CDR1 is MDHEN and CDR2 is SYDVKM. The CDR3 runs to 14 residues. CDR3 residues: CASSPRQGAHEQYF.